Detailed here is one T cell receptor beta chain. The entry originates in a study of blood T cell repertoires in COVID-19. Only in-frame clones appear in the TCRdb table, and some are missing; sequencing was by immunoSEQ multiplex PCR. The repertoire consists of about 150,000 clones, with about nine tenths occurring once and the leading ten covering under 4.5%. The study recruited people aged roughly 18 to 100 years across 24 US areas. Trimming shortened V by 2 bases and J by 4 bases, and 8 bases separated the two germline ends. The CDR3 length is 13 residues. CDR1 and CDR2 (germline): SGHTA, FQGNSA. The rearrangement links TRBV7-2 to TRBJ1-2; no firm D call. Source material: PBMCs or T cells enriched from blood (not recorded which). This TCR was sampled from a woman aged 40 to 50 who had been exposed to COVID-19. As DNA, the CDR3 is TGTGCCAGCAGCTTATGGCACCCCTATGGCTACACCTTC. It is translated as CASSLWHPYGYTF.